This TCR beta chain originates from a study of T cell repertoires in cytomegalovirus infection. Study-level background: The public TCR beta signatures pointed to both CMV infection and matching HLA type. General study results and limits: Dominating the ex vivo response were HLA-C-restricted CMV-specific TCR beta clonotypes. Cumulative public TCR beta family frequency identified carriers of CMV plus the relevant HLA.

TCRdb re-called the reads with MiXCR, one entry per CDR3 protein. The sample holds about 740,000 distinct CDR3 sequences, 35% seen once. The CDR3 runs to 15 residues. Trimming stripped 2 bases from V and 6 bases from J, with 14 bases between. Germline V gives CDR1 MNHNS, CDR2 SASEGT. As to this clonotype: The antigen is unknown.

Source material: PBMCs. V is TRBV6-1 and J is TRBJ2-1, with D perhaps TRBD1 (6 bases). The clonotype comes from a human donor in good health (CMV status not recorded). Some clones in this sample may be carry-over from other donors' samples. CDR3 sequence reads: CASSESPGVGNEQFF. CDR3 in DNA: TGTGCCAGCAGTGAATCGCCAGGGGTAGGCAATGAGCAGTTCTTC.